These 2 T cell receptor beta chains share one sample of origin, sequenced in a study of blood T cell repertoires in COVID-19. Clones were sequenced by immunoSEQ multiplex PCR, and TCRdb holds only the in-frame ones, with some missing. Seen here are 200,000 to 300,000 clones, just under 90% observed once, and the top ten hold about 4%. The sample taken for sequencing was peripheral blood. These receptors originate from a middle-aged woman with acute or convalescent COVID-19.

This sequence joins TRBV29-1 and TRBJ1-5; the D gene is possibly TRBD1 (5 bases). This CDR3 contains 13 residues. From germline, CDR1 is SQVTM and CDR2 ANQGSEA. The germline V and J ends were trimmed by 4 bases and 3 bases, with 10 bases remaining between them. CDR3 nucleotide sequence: TGCAGCGTTGTGGGGCAGATCAATCAGCCCCAGCATTTT. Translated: CSVVGQINQPQHF. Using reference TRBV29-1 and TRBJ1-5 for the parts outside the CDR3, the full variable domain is SAVISQKPSRDICQRGTSLTIQCQVDSQVTMMFWYRQQPGQSLTLIATANQGSEATYESGFVIDKFPISRPNLTFSTLTVSNMSPEDSSIYLCSVVGQINQPQHFGDGTRLSIL.

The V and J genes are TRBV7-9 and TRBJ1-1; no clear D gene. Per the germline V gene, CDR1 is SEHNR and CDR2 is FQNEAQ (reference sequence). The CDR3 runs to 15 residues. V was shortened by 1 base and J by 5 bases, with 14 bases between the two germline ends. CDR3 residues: CASSLGRGGLTEAFF. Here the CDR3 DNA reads TGTGCCAGCAGCTTAGGTCGGGGAGGTTTGACTGAAGCTTTCTTT.